The text below deals with one T cell receptor beta chain. This sample was included in a study of cytomegalovirus exposure and HLA in healthy donors. The junction had 9 bases not matched to a gene; V was cut back by 5 bases and J by 0 bases. This CDR3 contains 16 residues. Germline loops: CDR1 SGHTA, CDR2 FQGNSA. Both 60 Vbeta primers and 13 Jbeta primers went into the PCR. Generated by immunoSEQ multiplex PCR, the TCRdb table keeps only in-frame clones and is missing some. The sample holds 150,000 or so clones; around 80% are singletons and the top ten take about 10%. The chain is built from TRBV7-2 and TRBJ2-5; 7 positions agree with TRBD1. Sequencing input: PBMCs. The receptor's source is a man between 18 and 29 years old in good health and CMV-seropositive. This chain's CDR3 is CASSLGDRLNQETQYF. In DNA form, the CDR3 reads TGTGCCAGCAGCCTCGGGGACAGATTAAACCAAGAGACCCAGTACTTC.